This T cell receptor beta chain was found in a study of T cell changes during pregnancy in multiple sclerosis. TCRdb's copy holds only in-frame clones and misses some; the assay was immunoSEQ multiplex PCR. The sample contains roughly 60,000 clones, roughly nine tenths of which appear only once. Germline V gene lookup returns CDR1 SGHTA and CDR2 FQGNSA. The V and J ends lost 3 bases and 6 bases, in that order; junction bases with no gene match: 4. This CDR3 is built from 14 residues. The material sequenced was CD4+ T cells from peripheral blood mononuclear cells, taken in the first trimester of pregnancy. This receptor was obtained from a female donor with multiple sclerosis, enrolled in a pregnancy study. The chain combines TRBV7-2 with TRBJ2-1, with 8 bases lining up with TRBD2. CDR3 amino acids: CASSFSGGGNEQFF. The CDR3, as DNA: TGTGCCAGCAGCTTTTCGGGGGGGGGCAATGAGCAGTTCTTC.